This TCR beta chain was obtained from a study of OX40 agonist ivuxolimab in advanced cancers. Turning to the study itself: Three partial responders included one hepatocellular carcinoma patient and two cutaneous melanoma patients.

Looked up from germline, CDR1 is SGHAT and CDR2 is FQNNGV. The junction had 6 bases not matched to a gene; V was cut back by 4 bases and J by 6 bases. This CDR3 region has 14 residues. Of note for this clone: Its specificity is unknown.

Using immunoSEQ multiplex PCR, the repertoire was profiled, and TCRdb retains in-frame clones only, with some absent. The repertoire holds about 93,000 clones, with about 91% as singletons. Study outcomes and limitations: Clonal expansion in partial responders at 0.1-3.0 mg/kg ranked among the lowest.

Material: CD4+ or CD8+ T cells sorted from blood, obtained in a trial of the OX40 agonist ivuxolimab. The chain employs TRBV11-2 and TRBJ1-2; 9 bases are a match to TRBD1. The TCR was taken from an adult with an advanced solid tumor such as melanoma, head and neck, liver or kidney cancer. As DNA, the CDR3 is TGTGCCAGCAGCTCCCGACAGGGGGAGGATGGCTACACCTTC. Residues: CASSSRQGEDGYTF. The entire variable domain, with the rest obtained from reference TRBV11-2 and TRBJ1-2, is as follows: EAGVAQSPRYKIIEKRQSVAFWCNPISGHATLYWYQQILGQGPKLLIQFQNNGVVDDSQLPKDRFSAERLKGVDSTLKIQPAKLEDSAVYLCASSSRQGEDGYTFGSGTRLTVV.